This T cell receptor beta chain derives from a study of shared clonotypes between healthy human individuals (dated by TCRdb to about 2020). Regarding the study in general: The cohort included three men and two women between 18 and 49 years of age. For each donor, three plates each were used for CD4 naive and CD4 memory, two plates were used for CD8 naive, and one plate was used for CD8 memory. To estimate repertoire size and how much clonotypes are shared between individuals, the study performed deep sequencing of blood TCR repertoires from a few healthy adults. Different laboratories and diverse techniques were used to prepare libraries and sequence TCR repertoires, to increase sequencing depth and limit assay-specific biases. Leukapheresis yielded between about 0.9 and 8.9 billion PBMCs per donor.

A word on this clone: Its antigen is still unknown. No base quality information exists; no much larger clone differs at one position. Other DNA sequences in the same sample also yield this CDR3.

What the work shows at the level of the full study, not this receptor alone: Across four donors, approximately 5% of naive CD4, approximately 3.6% of naive CD8, approximately 2.5% of memory CD4, and approximately 0.4% of memory CD8 clonotypes were shared. Compared with non-shared clonotypes, clonotypes shared by all four sorted-subset donors had higher generation probabilities. Sampling was restricted to blood, and TCR repertoires in tissue are likely to differ from TCR repertoires in blood. Estimated clonotype richness was generally larger for naive than for memory subsets. Because the study included only a small number of donors, the genetic and exposure-history diversity represented was limited. Based on pairwise subsampling, the degree of clonotype sharing among donors was expected to be affected by sequencing depth. Rarefaction of sorted-subset datasets indicated incomplete sequencing despite the large sequencing depth.

For the CD8 naive samples, CD45RO-negative cells were positively selected for CCR7, yielding a CD45RA+CCR7+ population from which TemRA cells were excluded. Healthy HIV-negative adults with no recently reported acute infections or vaccinations were included as donors. All donors were Caucasian adults living in Nashville, Tennessee, USA. Blood was obtained by leukapheresis, after which PBMCs were separated by Ficoll-Histopaque density gradient centrifugation and cryopreserved in liquid nitrogen vapor phase. Analytical flow cytometry was used to check the purity and quantity of each magnetically sorted T cell population. Genomic DNA was isolated from every sorted fraction and measured by UV absorbance on a Nanodrop 2000c. Using the deep immunoSEQ assay, multiplex PCR amplified TCR CDR3 regions from genomic DNA. For each cell subset, the extracted genomic DNA was distributed evenly across all wells of several immunoSEQ 96-well plates, and each plate served as one replicate. Each replicate PCR for sorted subsets received about 220 ng genomic DNA, equal to tens of thousands of T cell genomes. Purified libraries were quantified with a Qubit 3.0 fluorometer, sized on a Bioanalyzer 2100, and re-quantified with the KAPA Library Quantification kit. Every immunoSEQ 96-well plate was sequenced on a separate single-read 150-cycle Illumina NextSeq 550 flow cell. On the study's bioinformatics: The immunoSEQ output contained only junctional sequences without quality scores, so filtering could not match that applied to full-length reads. To assign V/J genes and CDR3, sequences were annotated against IMGT germline references using PyIR, a Python wrapper for IgBLAST v1.9. Reads were removed for weak V/J assignments (E-value above 1e-6), missing CDR3, stop codons, out-of-frame junctions, or ambiguous translated residues. V3J clonotypes were defined as sequences sharing the same inferred V gene, J gene, and CDR3 amino acid sequence. Percentage overlap between repertoires was computed as shared unique clonotypes divided by the size of the smaller repertoire. RTK rarefaction, the Chao1 estimator, and Recon v2.1 estimates of unobserved clonotypes were used to assess repertoire richness. OLGA was used to compute generation probabilities for all TCRbeta clonotypes that the gDNA method yielded from a handful of donors. The table was pulled from immuneACCESS by TCRdb, which kept in-frame rearrangements only. Such tables lose some clones; where checked, under half of the loss comes from unresolved V genes, and the rest has no known cause. The DNA gave D and trimming, while V, J and clone size come from that table. The sample records millions of clones, about 95% of which are singletons. The ten largest clones take up more than 0.95% of the sample.

From cysteine to phenylalanine, the CDR3 is 13 amino acids long. The sequence is cut down to CDR3 DNA, 39 bases in frame from base 1. V is clipped by 0 bases and J by 0 bases, and the sequence between their germline boundaries is 4 bases long. From a lookup of the germline V gene (reference sequence), CDR1 and CDR2 are SGHKS and YYEKEE. The sequence joins TRBV5-5 to TRBJ2-7; no D gene can be assigned with confidence. The sample consisted of naive CD8+ T cells sorted from blood. The sample's cell subset or site label, in plain terms: CD45RA+CCR7+. The source is a man aged 18 to 29 in good health. The base sequence is TGTGCCAGCAGCTTGGACCTCTCCTACGAGCAGTACTTC. Protein translation: CASSLDLSYEQYF.